The next 32 T cell receptor beta chains were all read from a single sample in a study of blood T cells in healthy people across ages. The use of a sample-barcoded 5' primer and a J-beta primer mix characterized a second PCR of about 6 to 11 cycles. Each CDR3 protein gets one entry after TCRdb re-called the 5' RACE reads with MiXCR. The sample shows some 1,000,000 distinct CDR3 sequences, 20% to 25% of them seen only once. In addition, the sample was reused for a study of T cells of mothers and their children.

The sequencing sample was made of blood. The receptors shown here come from a girl under 10 years old in good health.

The chain joins TRBV5-1 to TRBJ2-1, with D hard to call. Between the trimmed V and J ends, which lost 2 bases and 9 bases, there was a span of 18 bases. CDR1 is SGHRS and CDR2 is YFSETQ in the germline V gene. The CDR3 length is 15 residues. The CDR3 nucleotides read TGCGCCAGCAGCTTTAATCTAGGTGAGGCTGGTGAGCAGTTCTTC. Translating it yields CASSFNLGEAGEQFF.

This clonotype was observed a few times. The V and J genes are TRBV20-1 and TRBJ2-5; 12 bases align to TRBD2. J was trimmed by 11 bases and V by 2 bases; bases with no gene match: 15. The CDR3 length is 16 residues. From germline, CDR1 is DFQATT and CDR2 SNEGSKA (reference sequence). The CDR3: CSARRFGLAGTREQYF. The CDR3 nucleotides read TGCAGTGCTAGAAGGTTCGGACTAGCGGGAACAAGAGAGCAGTACTTC.

This chain links TRBV6-1 with TRBJ2-7, with D perhaps matching TRBD1 or TRBD2 (5 bases each). V was shortened by 2 bases and J by 3 bases, with 14 bases between the two germline ends. Germline V gives CDR1 MNHNS, CDR2 SASEGT. The CDR3 has 15 amino acids. The CDR3 protein is CASSERGTDYYEQYF. The CDR3 bases are TGTGCCAGCAGTGAAAGGGGCACAGACTACTACGAGCAGTACTTC.

This clonotype appeared a few times. The rearrangement uses TRBV7-9 and TRBJ1-1, with 7 bases matching TRBD1. CDR1 and CDR2 from the germline V gene are SEHNR and FQNEAQ (reference sequence). The CDR3 extends over 13 amino acids. V lost 10 bases and J lost 4; bases outside the gene matches: 9. CDR3 region: CATATGSGTEAFF. CDR3 nucleotides: TGTGCCACCGCGACAGGGTCGGGCACTGAAGCTTTCTTT.

V gene TRBV7-2 combines with J gene TRBJ1-1; tentative D call: TRBD1 (6 bases). CDR3 size: 15 residues. Trimming stripped 2 bases from V and 3 bases from J, with 13 bases between. Germline CDR1 reads SGHTA; CDR2 reads FQGNSA. In DNA form, the CDR3 reads TGTGCCAGCAGCTTATTCCGGGGGGCTTACACTGAAGCTTTCTTT. This gives the protein CASSLFRGAYTEAFF.

This rearrangement joins TRBV6-1 to TRBJ2-7; 10 positions agree with TRBD2. Germline V CDR1 and CDR2: MNHNS, SASEGT. This CDR3 has 15 amino acids. Losses at the gene ends were 4 bases for V and 5 bases for J; bases not matched to a gene: 8. CDR3 protein: CASSGSSGRNHEQYF. In nucleotides, the CDR3 is TGTGCCAGCAGTGGCTCTAGCGGGAGAAACCACGAGCAGTACTTC.

The gene calls are TRBV6-5 and TRBJ2-5, with D perhaps being TRBD1 or TRBD2 (5 bases each). The germline V gene encodes CDR1 MNHEY and CDR2 SVGAGI. The CDR3 sequence is 11 residues long. With 4 bases removed from V and 7 bases from J, the gap between germline ends came to 7 bases. The chain's CDR3 is CASSWDGTQYF. CDR3 nucleotides: TGTGCCAGCAGTTGGGACGGGACCCAGTACTTC.

In DNA, the CDR3 is TGTGCCAGCAGCCCGACTAGCGGGGGGGTTGCAGATACGCAGTATTTT. Translated, it gives CASSPTSGGVADTQYF. The gene calls are TRBV3-1 and TRBJ2-3; 14 nucleotides line up with TRBD2. Germline V CDR1 and CDR2: LGHDT, YNNKEL (reference sequence). The CDR3 loop spans 16 amino acids. The junction had 4 bases not matched to a gene; V was cut back by 4 bases and J by 4 bases.

The rearrangement links TRBV19 to TRBJ1-1; D is possibly TRBD1 (6 bases). The V end was cut by 6 bases, the J end by 11 bases, with 13 bases between. The CDR3 sequence is 11 residues long. Germline CDR1 and CDR2: LNHDA and SQIVND (reference sequence). CDR3 bases: TGTGCCAGTAGATGGGGACAAACTGCTTTCTTT. Amino acid sequence: CASRWGQTAFF.

On this clonotype: The junction differs from germline at one of its ends, possibly a read error. The chain links TRBV7-9 to TRBJ1-1; 7 bases fit TRBD1. CDR1 is SEHNR and CDR2 is FQNEAQ in the germline V gene (reference sequence). The CDR3 is 14 residues long. The chain's CDR3 is CASSGLTGNSEAFF. CDR3 coding DNA: TGTGCCAGCAGCGGTCTGACAGGGAACTCTGAAGCTTTCTTT.

This clonotype was seen only a few times. This chain joins TRBV21-1 and TRBJ1-1; whether TRBD1, the table's D call, matches the DNA was not checked. TRBV21-1 is described as a pseudogene. The CDR3 contains 14 residues. In DNA, the CDR3 is TGTGCCAGCGGTCGACCGGGACAGGGGGCCCAAGCTTTCTTT. Protein: CASGRPGQGAQAFF.

V gene TRBV25-1 combines with J gene TRBJ2-5; D is perhaps TRBD1 (5 bases). The J call may be wrong; the DNA end is better matched by TRBJ2-7. This CDR3 has 13 amino acids. Germline V gene data show CDR1 as MGHDK and CDR2 as SYGVNS. CDR3 nucleotide sequence: TGTGCCAGCGGTGGGGCAGGAAGATACGAGCAGTACTTC. Protein product: CASGGAGRYEQYF.

This clonotype was seen a handful of times. V usage is TRBV7-9 and J usage is TRBJ1-6, with TRBD1 matching 9 bases. The length of the CDR3 is 15 residues. Germline trimming cut 5 bases from V and 7 bases from J; bases unmatched to any gene: 6. Germline CDR1 is SEHNR and CDR2 is FQNEAQ (reference sequence). Here the CDR3 reads CASSPGQGLNSPLHF. The CDR3 DNA sequence: TGTGCCAGCAGCCCTGGACAGGGGTTGAATTCACCCCTCCACTTT.

This clonotype came up a few times. The gene calls are TRBV19 and TRBJ2-2; 9 bases are a match to TRBD1. The CDR3 is 16 amino acids. After removal of 5 bases from V and 4 bases from J, the junction contained 8 bases not matched to a gene. Germline V gene sequence: CDR1 LNHDA, CDR2 SQIVND (reference sequence). CDR3: CASSADRGLVTGELFF. CDR3 coding DNA: TGTGCCAGTAGTGCGGACAGGGGTCTGGTCACCGGGGAGCTGTTTTTT.

The V and J genes are TRBV5-1 and TRBJ2-5; D is uncertain. The length of the CDR3 is 12 residues. V shed 0 bases and J shed 5 bases, with 5 bases lying between them. From germline, CDR1 is SGHRS and CDR2 YFSETQ. The CDR3 is CASSLVIETQYF. The DNA of the CDR3 is TGCGCCAGCAGCTTGGTAATCGAGACCCAGTACTTC.

The V call is TRBV12-3 or TRBV12-4, the J call TRBJ2-1; maybe TRBD2 (6 bases). This CDR3 spans 14 amino acids. V was cut by 5 bases and J by 4 bases, with 12 bases left in between. The CDR3 DNA is TGTGCCAGCAGTGCGGGACTCTATTACAATGAGCAGTTCTTC. It codes for CASSAGLYYNEQFF.

In regard to this clonotype: The DNA is left out, because the CDR3 cannot be placed on it with certainty; the CDR3 is given as TCRdb lists it. The V gene is TRBV28, the J gene TRBJ2-7; the table gives TRBD1 as D, unverified against the DNA. CDR1 MDHEN and CDR2 SYDVKM come from the germline V gene. Both ends counted, the CDR3 spans 17 residues. The CDR3: CASSFGSGIARNSRFFF.

This clonotype was detected a few times. The genes are TRBV11-2 and TRBJ1-4; D call uncertain. Trimming shortened V by 0 bases and J by 0 bases, and 11 bases separated the two germline ends. The germline V gene encodes CDR1 SGHAT and CDR2 FQNNGV. The CDR3 runs 17 residues. The chain's CDR3 is CASSLEASLATNEKLFF. In DNA, the CDR3 is TGTGCCAGCAGCTTAGAGGCCTCCCTTGCAACTAATGAAAAACTGTTTTTT.

The chain couples TRBV6-5 to TRBJ1-2; unclear D gene. Trimming left V 0 bases short and J 0 bases short, with 8 bases between. Looked up from germline, CDR1 is MNHEY and CDR2 is SVGAGI. The CDR3 runs to 15 residues. CDR3 amino acids: CASSYSAVANYGYTF. As DNA, the CDR3 is TGTGCCAGCAGTTACTCGGCGGTAGCTAACTATGGCTACACCTTC.

On this clonotype: The junction and the germline gene differ at one end; a read error may be behind it. V is TRBV29-1 and J is TRBJ2-5, with D possibly matching TRBD2 (5 bases). Germline V CDR1 and CDR2: SQVTM, ANQGSEA. The CDR3 consists of 15 residues. CDR3 residues: CRVERDGLLGETQYF. DNA of the CDR3: TGCAGAGTTGAACGAGACGGACTCTTAGGGGAGACCCAGTACTTC.

This clonotype was seen only a few times. The V gene is TRBV6-1, the J gene TRBJ2-7; TRBD1 aligns across 10 bases. The germline CDR1 and CDR2 sequences are MNHNS and SASEGT. The CDR3 covers 14 residues. V lost 5 bases, J lost 2 bases, and 3 bases stayed unmatched. CDR3 in amino acids: CASSNDRGPYEQYF. The CDR3 nucleotides read TGTGCCAGCAGTAACGACAGGGGGCCCTACGAGCAGTACTTC.

This sequence joins TRBV13 and TRBJ1-1, with D hard to call. The CDR3 consists of 15 residues. The V end lost 0 bases, the J end lost 1 base, and 9 bases lay between the germline ends. CDR1 PRHDT and CDR2 FYEKMQ come from the germline V gene (reference sequence). The CDR3 sequence: CASSLGTLGNTEAFF. CDR3 bases: TGTGCCAGCAGCTTAGGGACATTGGGGAACACTGAAGCTTTCTTT.

V usage is TRBV7-9 and J usage is TRBJ2-7; unclear D gene. The CDR3 consists of 12 residues. Germline V CDR1 and CDR2: SEHNR, FQNEAQ (reference sequence). V was cut by 8 bases and J by 1 base, with 9 bases left in between. CDR3 sequence: CASCGLSYEQYF. The CDR3 nucleotides read TGTGCCAGCTGTGGGTTATCCTACGAGCAGTACTTC.

The chain employs TRBV4-2 and TRBJ2-5, with 7 bases lining up with TRBD2. The V and J ends lost 3 bases and 8 bases, in that order; junction bases with no gene match: 21. Looked up from germline, CDR1 is LGHNA and CDR2 is YNFKEQ. The CDR3 sequence is 18 residues long. The CDR3 loop reads CASSHPTSAGTSFRTQYF. CDR3 in DNA: TGTGCCAGCAGCCACCCAACTAGCGCCGGGACCTCGTTTCGAACCCAGTACTTC.

This clonotype occurred a few times. This chain connects TRBV7-2 to TRBJ2-7; D might be TRBD2 (6 bases). Trimming removed 3 bases at V and 0 bases at J, with 12 bases between. This CDR3 is 15 amino acids long. CDR1 SGHTA and CDR2 FQGNSA come from the germline V gene. CDR3 in DNA: TGTGCCAGCAGCTTCCGCGGCGGGGCCTCCTACGAGCAGTACTTC. Residues: CASSFRGGASYEQYF.

The gene calls are TRBV27 and TRBJ2-7; maybe TRBD1 (5 bases). V was clipped by 1 base and J by 0 bases, with 10 bases between them. This CDR3 region has 15 residues. Germline V gene lookup returns CDR1 MNHEY and CDR2 SMNVEV (reference sequence). The CDR3 region has the DNA TGTGCCAGCAGTTTATTTACAGGCAGCTCCTACGAGCAGTACTTC. It is translated as CASSLFTGSSYEQYF.

Concerning this clonotype: Relative to the germline gene, one junction end is altered; a read error may explain this. The gene calls are TRBV5-1 and TRBJ1-1, with 8 bases identical to TRBD1. Per the germline V gene, CDR1 is SGHRS and CDR2 is YFSETQ. This CDR3 is 13 amino acids long. The DNA of the CDR3 is TGCGCCAGCAGCAGACAGGGGAACTCTGAAGCTTTCTTT. Translating gives CASSRQGNSEAFF.

In this sample, this clonotype turned up a few times. The V and J genes are TRBV5-1 and TRBJ2-7; 13 bases map to TRBD2. Looked up from germline, CDR1 is SGHRS and CDR2 is YFSETQ. V dropped 3 bases and J dropped 7; count of bases not matched to a gene: 7. There are 15 residues in the CDR3. The CDR3 spells CASSSGTSGTGEQYF. In nucleotides, the CDR3 is TGCGCCAGCAGCTCTGGGACTAGCGGGACGGGGGAGCAGTACTTC.

J is TRBJ2-3 and V is TRBV2, with D possibly being TRBD2 (6 bases). The CDR3 loop spans 14 amino acids. V lost 7 bases to trimming and J lost 3 bases, with 14 bases between them. Germline V gene data show CDR1 as SNHLY and CDR2 as FYNNEI. CDR3 region: CASIPGRSTDTQYF. CDR3 DNA: TGTGCCAGCATACCTGGGAGGAGTACAGATACGCAGTATTTT.

The chain employs TRBV20-1 and TRBJ2-3, with a possible D match to TRBD2 (6 bases). The CDR3 extends over 14 amino acids. V was clipped by 3 bases and J by 2 bases, with 12 bases between them. Germline V gene sequence: CDR1 DFQATT, CDR2 SNEGSKA (reference sequence). CDR3 bases: TGCAGTGCTAGTAGGGAGGTGGACACAGATACGCAGTATTTT. This gives the protein CSASREVDTDTQYF.

CDR3: CASSLGAVKSTDTQYF. The CDR3 DNA reads TGTGCCAGCAGCTTAGGGGCCGTGAAAAGCACAGATACGCAGTATTTT. V and J are TRBV7-2 and TRBJ2-3; D unresolved. Germline CDR1 is SGHTA and CDR2 is FQGNSA. The CDR3 runs to 16 residues. V lost 1 base and J lost 0, with 11 bases in between.

This chain joins TRBV7-9 and TRBJ1-6; D ambiguous. V was shortened by 5 bases and J by 10 bases, with 12 bases between the two germline ends. Germline CDR1 is SEHNR and CDR2 is FQNEAQ (reference sequence). The CDR3 runs 13 residues. CDR3 DNA sequence: TGTGCCAGCAGCCCCGGCCCAGAATCACCCCTCCACTTT. It yields the protein CASSPGPESPLHF.